This T cell receptor (beta chain) was identified in a study of early stage breast cancer tumors. About this clone itself: Its antigen is unknown.

Trimming took 5 bases from V and 0 from J, leaving 14 bases between them. The CDR3 runs to 16 residues. The V gene's germline CDR1 is MDHEN and CDR2 SYDVKM. Findings and caveats of the study: Bulk DNA sequencing of unsorted cells missed chain pairing and markers.

Sequencing used immunoSEQ multiplex PCR; TCRdb keeps in-frame clones, though not all of them. Of 9,000 to 10,000 clones listed, around 70% are singletons. This TCR was recovered from a person aged 50 to 59 with breast cancer. Source material: breast tumor tissue. The V call is TRBV28, the J call TRBJ1-5, with a tentative D call TRBD1 (5 bases). The CDR3 bases are TGTGCCAGCAGTCCAGTCAGGGTACTTAGCAATCAGCCCCAGCATTTT. This codes for CASSPVRVLSNQPQHF.